Listed here are 3 T cell receptor beta chains from one sample, sequenced in a study of T-cell memory formation after mild COVID-19. Via MiXCR, TCRdb re-called the 5' RACE reads, giving one row per CDR3 protein. The repertoire holds about 360,000 distinct CDR3 sequences, with 13% to 15% as singletons. Sequenced: PBMCs or a T cell subset sorted from them (not recorded which). The receptors shown here come from a man aged 18 to 30 who had mild COVID-19 (a few samples of this study predate the infection). Cell type and time point are not known.

This clonotype was seen a few times. This chain links TRBV11-2 with TRBJ2-3, with 8 bases matching TRBD2. Trimming removed 1 base from V and 0 bases from J; junction bases left unmatched: 6. CDR1 SGHAT and CDR2 FQNNGV come from the germline V gene. The CDR3 consists of 17 residues. Written as DNA, the CDR3 is TGTGCCAGCAGCTTAGTGGAGCGGGGGACTAGCACAGATACGCAGTATTTT. It translates to CASSLVERGTSTDTQYF.

V gene TRBV6-5 combines with J gene TRBJ1-3; tentatively, D is TRBD1 (5 bases). The CDR3 spans 14 residues. The V end lost 5 bases, the J end lost 4 bases, and 12 bases lay between the germline ends. Germline V gene data show CDR1 as MNHEY and CDR2 as SVGAGI. The CDR3: CASSAQGKGNTIYF. The CDR3, as DNA: TGTGCCAGCAGTGCCCAGGGTAAAGGAAACACCATATATTTT.

In this sample, this clonotype turned up a few times. The chain combines TRBV6-5 with TRBJ1-1, with D possibly TRBD1 on 5 matching bases. The CDR3 totals 13 residues. The ends were cut back, 10 bases at V and 1 base at J, with 13 bases in the middle. The germline V gene encodes CDR1 MNHEY and CDR2 SVGAGI. The CDR3 is CAIEDIKNTEAFF. In DNA form, the CDR3 reads TGTGCCATCGAGGACATCAAGAACACTGAAGCTTTCTTT.